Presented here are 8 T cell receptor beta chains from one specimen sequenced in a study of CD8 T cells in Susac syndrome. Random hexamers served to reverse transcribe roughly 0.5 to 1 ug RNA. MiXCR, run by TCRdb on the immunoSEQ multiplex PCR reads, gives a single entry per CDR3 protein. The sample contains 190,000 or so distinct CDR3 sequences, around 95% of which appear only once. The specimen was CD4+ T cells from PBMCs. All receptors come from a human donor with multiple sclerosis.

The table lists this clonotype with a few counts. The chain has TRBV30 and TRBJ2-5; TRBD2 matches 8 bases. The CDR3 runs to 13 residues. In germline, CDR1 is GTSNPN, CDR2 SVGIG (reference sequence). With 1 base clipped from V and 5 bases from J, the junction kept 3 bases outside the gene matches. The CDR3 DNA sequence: TGTGCCTGGAGTGGGGGACTAGAGGAGACCCAGTACTTC. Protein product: CAWSGGLEETQYF.

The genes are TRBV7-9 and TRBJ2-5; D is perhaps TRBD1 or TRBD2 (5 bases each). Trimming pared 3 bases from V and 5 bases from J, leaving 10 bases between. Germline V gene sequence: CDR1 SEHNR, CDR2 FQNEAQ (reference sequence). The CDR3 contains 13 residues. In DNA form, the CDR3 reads TGTGCCAGCAGCTTGATGGGGGTGGAGACCCAGTACTTC. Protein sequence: CASSLMGVETQYF.

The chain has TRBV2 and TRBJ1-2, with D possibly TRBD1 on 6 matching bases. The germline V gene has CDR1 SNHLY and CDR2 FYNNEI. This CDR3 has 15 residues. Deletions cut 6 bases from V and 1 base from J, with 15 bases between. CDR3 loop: CASSVGQPDNYGYTF. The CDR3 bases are TGTGCCAGCAGCGTAGGACAGCCAGATAACTATGGCTACACCTTC.

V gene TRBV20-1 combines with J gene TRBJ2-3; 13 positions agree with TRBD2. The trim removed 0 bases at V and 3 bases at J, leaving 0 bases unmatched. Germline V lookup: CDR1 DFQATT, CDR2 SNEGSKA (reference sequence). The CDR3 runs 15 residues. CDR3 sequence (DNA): TGCAGTGCTAGAGAACTAGCGGGGGGGACAGATACGCAGTATTTT. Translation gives CSARELAGGTDTQYF.

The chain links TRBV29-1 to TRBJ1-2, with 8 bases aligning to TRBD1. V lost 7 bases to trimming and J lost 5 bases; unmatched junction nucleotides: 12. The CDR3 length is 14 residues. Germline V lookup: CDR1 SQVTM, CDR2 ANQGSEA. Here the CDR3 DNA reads TGCAGCGCCACGGGGGAGACAGGGGCATATGGCTACACCTTC. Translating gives CSATGETGAYGYTF.

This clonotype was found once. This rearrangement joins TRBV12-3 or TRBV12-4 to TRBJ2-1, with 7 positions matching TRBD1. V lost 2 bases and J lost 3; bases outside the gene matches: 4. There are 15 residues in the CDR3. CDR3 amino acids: CASSLSGQDYNEQFF. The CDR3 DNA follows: TGTGCCAGCAGTTTATCCGGACAGGACTACAATGAGCAGTTCTTC.

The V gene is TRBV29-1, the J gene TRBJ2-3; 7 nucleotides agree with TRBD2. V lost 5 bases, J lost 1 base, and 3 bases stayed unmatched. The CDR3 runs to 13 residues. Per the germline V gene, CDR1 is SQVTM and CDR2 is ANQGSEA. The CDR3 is CSVRAGGTDTQYF. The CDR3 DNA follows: TGCAGCGTTCGGGCGGGGGGCACAGATACGCAGTATTTT.

The DNA of the CDR3 is TGCAGCGTAGCCACGGGGACAGGTCCTTCGCCCCAGCATTTT. Translation gives CSVATGTGPSPQHF. V usage is TRBV29-1 and J usage is TRBJ1-5; 8 positions match TRBD1. Trimming removed 6 bases from V and 9 bases from J; junction bases left unmatched: 13. The CDR3 consists of 14 residues. The germline CDR1 and CDR2 sequences are SQVTM and ANQGSEA.